This passage covers 23 T cell receptor beta chains from one sample sequenced in a study of lymphopenia after photon versus proton radiotherapy. The method was immunoSEQ multiplex PCR; TCRdb's version includes in-frame clones alone and lacks a portion of them. The profile shows 60,000 to 75,000 clones, around 87% of them singletons. Material: peripheral blood, obtained from a patient treated with photon-based radiotherapy. The receptors shown here come from a man in his forties or fifties with gastric cancer.

V and J are TRBV6-6 and TRBJ2-1; 8 positions agree with TRBD2. V lost 2 bases to trimming and J lost 5 bases; unmatched junction nucleotides: 8. This CDR3 contains 16 residues. Germline lookup yields CDR1 MNHNY and CDR2 SVGAGI (reference sequence). CDR3 bases: TGTGCCAGCAGTTACGAAGGGCGGGGGGCCAACAATGAGCAGTTCTTC. Translating it yields CASSYEGRGANNEQFF.

The chain is built from TRBV6-5 and TRBJ2-7; TRBD1 agrees at 10 bases. Trimming cost V 0 bases and J 2 bases; bases outside gene matches: 1. In germline, CDR1 is MNHEY, CDR2 SVGAGI. The CDR3 runs to 15 residues. The CDR3 region is CASSYSTGGTYEQYF. The CDR3 DNA reads TGTGCCAGCAGTTACTCGACAGGGGGCACCTACGAGCAGTACTTC.

Worth noting for this clone: An end of the junction does not agree with germline; a read error may underlie this. The chain combines TRBV5-4 with TRBJ1-6; possible D gene TRBD1, 5 bases. The CDR3 consists of 13 residues. CDR1 SGHNT and CDR2 YYREEE come from the germline V gene (reference sequence). The CDR3 sequence: CASSFEGPVGLAF. CDR3 coding DNA: TGTGCCAGCAGCTTCGAGGGGCCCGTGGGTCTTGCGTTT.

This chain uses TRBV5-4 with TRBJ2-7, with TRBD1 matching over 7 bases. The junction had 4 bases not matched to a gene; V was cut back by 2 bases and J by 2 bases. This CDR3 has 14 amino acids. Germline values: CDR1 SGHNT, CDR2 YYREEE (reference sequence). Written as DNA, the CDR3 is TGTGCCAGCAGCTTCGACAGGGCCCCCTACGAGCAGTACTTC. The encoded protein is CASSFDRAPYEQYF.

With regard to this clone: Other DNA sequences of this sample code for an identical CDR3. The CDR3 region is CASSVVADTGELFF. The CDR3 DNA follows: TGTGCCAGCAGCGTGGTTGCGGACACCGGGGAGCTGTTTTTT. The chain is built from TRBV9 and TRBJ2-2; D remains unclear. V lost 2 bases and J 3 bases, leaving 8 bases between the germline ends. The V gene's germline CDR1 is SGDLS and CDR2 YYNGEE. This CDR3 is 14 amino acids long.

The chain links TRBV4-2 to TRBJ2-1; 9 positions match TRBD2. The CDR3 is 17 amino acids. J lost 5 bases, V lost 2 bases, and 10 bases had no gene match. Germline V gene sequence: CDR1 LGHNA, CDR2 YNFKEQ. The CDR3 DNA is TGTGCCAGCAGCCAACGGCCGGGACTAGCTGCCCACAATGAGCAGTTCTTC. Translated: CASSQRPGLAAHNEQFF.

The chain's CDR3 is CASSVWQGGTDTQYF. The DNA of the CDR3 is TGTGCCAGCAGCGTTTGGCAGGGGGGCACAGATACGCAGTATTTT. The chain carries TRBV9 and TRBJ2-3; 7 positions agree with TRBD1. The CDR3 has 15 residues. Trimming at V came to 2 bases and at J to 1 base, leaving 4 bases not matched to a gene. Germline lookup yields CDR1 SGDLS and CDR2 YYNGEE.

The J gene is TRBJ2-2, the V gene TRBV6-8; 9 positions match TRBD1. The CDR3 loop spans 14 amino acids. CDR1 and CDR2 from the germline V gene are MNHGY and SAAAGT. The J segment lost 5 bases and the V segment lost 8 bases, leaving 6 bases of the junction unmatched. CDR3 sequence (DNA): TGTGCCAGCCCGGGACAGGGTTGGACCGGGGAGCTGTTTTTT. This encodes CASPGQGWTGELFF.

The chain is built from TRBV7-3 and TRBJ2-3; TRBD2 agrees at 12 bases. CDR3 length: 18 residues. J was trimmed by 4 bases and V by 4 bases; bases with no gene match: 12. Germline CDR1 is SGHTA and CDR2 is FQGTGA. The CDR3 protein is CASSSTNRLAGDPDTQYF. CDR3 DNA: TGTGCCAGCAGCTCAACAAATCGACTAGCGGGGGACCCAGATACGCAGTATTTT.

The chain links TRBV2 to TRBJ2-2; 7 nucleotides line up with TRBD2. V shed 11 bases and J 8 bases; nucleotides not matched to a gene: 11. Looked up from germline, CDR1 is SNHLY and CDR2 is FYNNEI. CDR3 length: 13 amino acids. The CDR3 nucleotides are TGTGCCGCAAGTTCCGGGACTATAGGGGAGCTGTTTTTT. It encodes CAASSGTIGELFF.

V is TRBV9 and J is TRBJ1-6, with 8 positions matching TRBD1. The CDR3 extends over 17 amino acids. Germline assignment: CDR1 SGDLS and CDR2 YYNGEE. V dropped 0 bases and J dropped 7; count of bases not matched to a gene: 9. CDR3 protein: CASSVGPQGARNSPLHF. CDR3 in DNA: TGTGCCAGCAGCGTAGGCCCCCAGGGGGCAAGGAATTCACCCCTCCACTTT. Full variable domain (outside the CDR3, taken from reference TRBV9 and TRBJ1-6): DSGVTQTPKHLITATGQRVTLRCSPRSGDLSVYWYQQSLDQGLQFLIQYYNGEERAKGNILERFSAQQFPDLHSELNLSSLELGDSALYFCASSVGPQGARNSPLHFGNGTRLTVT.

The chain is built from TRBV7-6 and TRBJ2-1; TRBD2 aligns across 7 bases. Trimming cost V 8 bases and J 2 bases; bases outside gene matches: 6. The CDR3 has 14 amino acids. Per germline, CDR1 SGHVS and CDR2 FNYEAQ. CDR3 region: CASAGGGAYNEQFF. The CDR3 region has the DNA TGTGCCAGCGCAGGTGGGGGGGCCTACAATGAGCAGTTCTTC.

V usage is TRBV6-6 and J usage is TRBJ1-4, with no clear D. Trimming removed 7 bases from V and 5 bases from J, with 17 bases in between. Germline-derived CDR1 and CDR2 are MNHNY and SVGAGI (reference sequence). The CDR3 covers 15 residues. DNA of the CDR3: TGTGCCAGCACTTCCCCTCCTGGGAAGAATGAAAAACTGTTTTTT. This gives the protein CASTSPPGKNEKLFF.

CDR3 sequence: CASRPVGHYGYTF. In DNA form, the CDR3 reads TGTGCCAGCAGGCCGGTGGGGCACTATGGCTACACCTTC. The rearrangement links TRBV7-8 to TRBJ1-2, with a weak D call TRBD1 (5 bases). The CDR3 has 13 amino acids. Germline values: CDR1 SGHVS, CDR2 FQNEAQ. Trimming cost V 6 bases and J 3 bases, with 11 bases left between them. Based on the CDR3 plus reference TRBV7-8 and TRBJ1-2, the full variable domain is GAGVSQSPRYKVAKRGQDVALRCDPISGHVSLFWYQQALGQGPEFLTYFQNEAQLDKSGLPSDRFFAERPEGSVSTLKIQRTQQEDSAVYLCASRPVGHYGYTFGSGTRLTVV.

The CDR3 nucleotides read TGTGCCAGCAGTTTATCCCGTTTGGGAGAAAAACTGTTTTTT. It codes for CASSLSRLGEKLFF. The chain uses TRBV28 and TRBJ1-4; D is uncertain. CDR3 length equals 14 residues. Germline CDR1 is MDHEN and CDR2 is SYDVKM. V lost 1 base and J 8 bases, leaving 11 bases between the germline ends.

The CDR3 here is CASSPGTSGGRETQYF. The CDR3 region has the DNA TGTGCCAGCAGCCCCGGGACTAGCGGGGGAAGGGAGACCCAGTACTTC. This chain connects TRBV9 to TRBJ2-5, with 14 bases matching TRBD2. The V and J ends lost 4 bases and 5 bases, in that order; junction bases with no gene match: 7. This CDR3 spans 16 amino acids. Germline CDR1 is SGDLS and CDR2 is YYNGEE.

This chain joins TRBV25-1 and TRBJ2-6; 12 positions agree with TRBD1. From germline, CDR1 is MGHDK and CDR2 SYGVNS. The CDR3 is made up of 17 amino acids. Germline trimming cut 4 bases from V and 1 base from J; bases unmatched to any gene: 2. DNA of the CDR3: TGTGCCAGCAGTGTGGGACAGGGGGCTTCTGGGGCCAACGTCCTGACTTTC. Its translation is CASSVGQGASGANVLTF.

Within the sample, this clone is medium-sized (0.01 to 0.1%). V gene TRBV11-2 combines with J gene TRBJ1-1; maybe TRBD1 (5 bases). CDR1 is SGHAT, CDR2 FQNNGV, per germline. The length of the CDR3 is 13 residues. Trimming shortened V by 5 bases and J by 4 bases, and 11 bases separated the two germline ends. In DNA, the CDR3 is TGTGCCAGCAGCCAAGGTGGGGCCACTGAAGCTTTCTTT. Translation gives CASSQGGATEAFF.

This rearrangement joins TRBV11-2 to TRBJ1-2, with 12 bases identical to TRBD1. The length of the CDR3 is 14 residues. Germline lookup yields CDR1 SGHAT and CDR2 FQNNGV. V gave up 5 bases and J gave up 7 bases; unmatched junction bases: 5. The CDR3 bases are TGTGCCAGCAGCCGCGGGACAGGGGGCAGTGGCTACACCTTC. Translation gives CASSRGTGGSGYTF. Complete variable domain (other parts from reference TRBV11-2 and TRBJ1-2): EAGVAQSPRYKIIEKRQSVAFWCNPISGHATLYWYQQILGQGPKLLIQFQNNGVVDDSQLPKDRFSAERLKGVDSTLKIQPAKLEDSAVYLCASSRGTGGSGYTFGSGTRLTVV.

This sequence joins TRBV2 and TRBJ2-5; 16 positions agree with TRBD2. CDR3 length: 18 amino acids. Germline CDR1 and CDR2: SNHLY and FYNNEI. Trimming at V came to 5 bases and at J to 0 bases, leaving 6 bases not matched to a gene. The CDR3 protein is CASSPPGLAGGYQETQYF. CDR3 sequence (DNA): TGTGCCAGCAGTCCCCCGGGACTAGCGGGGGGGTACCAAGAGACCCAGTACTTC.

The rearrangement uses TRBV5-6 and TRBJ2-1; D tentatively fits TRBD1 or TRBD2 (5 bases each). Germline V gene data show CDR1 as SGHDT and CDR2 as YYEEEE. CDR3 length: 15 amino acids. Trimming took 4 bases from V and 4 from J, leaving 15 bases between them. The chain's CDR3 is CASSPGALVYNEQFF. Written as DNA, the CDR3 is TGTGCCAGCAGCCCCGGGGCCCTCGTGTACAATGAGCAGTTCTTC.

The CDR3, as DNA: TGTGCCAGCAGCTCCCTAGCGGGGCACCGCACAGATACGCAGTATTTT. Translating it yields CASSSLAGHRTDTQYF. This rearrangement joins TRBV5-4 to TRBJ2-3; 9 bases line up with TRBD2. Germline V CDR1 and CDR2: SGHNT, YYREEE (reference sequence). The CDR3 is made up of 16 amino acids. V dropped 3 bases and J dropped 1; count of bases not matched to a gene: 6.

This chain connects TRBV7-2 to TRBJ2-7; D uncertain. The ends were cut back, 2 bases at V and 0 bases at J, with 5 bases in the middle. CDR3 length: 13 amino acids. Germline CDR1 reads SGHTA; CDR2 reads FQGNSA. The CDR3 sequence: CASSLSVSYEQYF. DNA for the CDR3: TGTGCCAGCAGCTTATCCGTCTCCTACGAGCAGTACTTC. The entire variable domain, with the rest obtained from reference TRBV7-2 and TRBJ2-7, is as follows: GAGVSQSPSNKVTEKGKDVELRCDPISGHTALYWYRQSLGQGLEFLIYFQGNSAPDKSGLPSDRFSAERTGGSVSTLTIQRTQQEDSAVYLCASSLSVSYEQYFGPGTRLTVT.